Listed here are 29 T cell receptor beta chains from one sample, sequenced in a study of PD-1 blockade in classical Hodgkin lymphoma (dated by TCRdb to about 2020). Preparation of the library involved the immunoSEQ multiplex PCR assay. The immuneACCESS repertoire file appears here via TCRdb, limited to in-frame rearrangements. These files lack a portion of the clones; in checked studies, under half of the deficit traces to unresolved V genes, and the cause of the others is not known. This sample has approximately 89,000 clones in its table, and 75% to 85% of those were observed once. The ten top clones hold about 18% of the sample. The time point label on this specimen signifies: cycle 4 day 1 (C4D1), after more than five weeks of nivolumab. Every trial patient had relapsed following autologous stem cell transplantation, and prior brentuximab vedotin exposure was what differed among cohorts A, B and C.

The sequencing used peripheral blood mononuclear cells (PBMCs), collected before the fourth cycle of nivolumab. These receptors were collected from a human donor with classical Hodgkin lymphoma.

The genes are TRBV5-1 and TRBJ2-2, with TRBD2 matching 13 bases. Germline lookup yields CDR1 SGHRS and CDR2 YFSETQ. Trimming cost V 4 bases and J 6 bases; bases outside gene matches: 9. The CDR3 extends over 17 amino acids. DNA of the CDR3: TGCGCCAGCAGCCAGACTAGCGGGGGGCCAGGGGCCGGGGAGCTGTTTTTT. Its protein is CASSQTSGGPGAGELFF.

The chain links TRBV30 to TRBJ2-7; TRBD2 matches 10 bases. The CDR3 spans 14 residues. From germline, CDR1 is GTSNPN and CDR2 SVGIG (reference sequence). Trimming cost V 4 bases and J 0 bases; bases outside gene matches: 3. CDR3 loop: CAWTSGGSSYEQYF. The CDR3 DNA reads TGTGCCTGGACTAGCGGGGGAAGCTCCTACGAGCAGTACTTC.

The chain joins TRBV11-2 to TRBJ2-2, with 7 bases matching TRBD1. Germline V gives CDR1 SGHAT, CDR2 FQNNGV. This CDR3 is built from 16 residues. With V trimmed by 3 bases and J by 0 bases, 4 bases remained unmatched. The CDR3 is CASSFTGTANTGELFF. CDR3 in DNA: TGTGCCAGCAGCTTTACCGGGACAGCGAACACCGGGGAGCTGTTTTTT.

The CDR3 DNA reads TGTGCCAGCAGCGCCTCTGGGGCGAGCGAGCAGTTCTTC. As protein: CASSASGASEQFF. The chain recombines TRBV11-2 with TRBJ2-1, with D possibly matching TRBD1 (5 bases). With 5 bases removed from V and 10 bases from J, the gap between germline ends came to 15 bases. CDR3 size: 13 residues. CDR1 is SGHAT and CDR2 is FQNNGV in the germline V gene.

The chain couples TRBV18 to TRBJ1-1; D remains unclear. This CDR3 is 16 amino acids long. Looked up from germline, CDR1 is KGHSH and CDR2 is LQKENI. Trimming pared 2 bases from V and 1 base from J, leaving 14 bases between. The CDR3 DNA follows: TGTGCCAGCTCACCAAGCTGGGGATCGGGGAACACTGAAGCTTTCTTT. The encoded protein is CASSPSWGSGNTEAFF.

This clone was seen just once. The chain is built from TRBV7-9 and TRBJ2-1, with D perhaps matching TRBD1 or TRBD2 (5 bases each). The V end was cut by 10 bases, the J end by 9 bases, with 22 bases between. Germline assignment: CDR1 SEHNR and CDR2 FQNEAQ (reference sequence). This CDR3 has 14 amino acids. CDR3 coding DNA: TGTGCCACGGAGGACTTTAGCAGGGTGGGTGAGCAGTTCTTC. It encodes CATEDFSRVGEQFF.

This clone appeared a single time. This chain joins TRBV19 and TRBJ2-7; the match to TRBD2 covers 11 bases. The CDR3 is made up of 17 amino acids. The J segment lost 0 bases and the V segment lost 5 bases, leaving 9 bases of the junction unmatched. The germline CDR1 and CDR2 sequences are LNHDA and SQIVND (reference sequence). CDR3 sequence: CASSQGLADPSSYEQYF. Written as DNA, the CDR3 is TGTGCCAGTAGTCAGGGACTAGCGGATCCGTCCTCCTACGAGCAGTACTTC.

The gene calls are TRBV7-3 and TRBJ2-2; D not certain. Germline V gene lookup returns CDR1 SGHTA and CDR2 FQGTGA. The CDR3 covers 13 residues. V was shortened by 6 bases and J by 7 bases, with 12 bases between the two germline ends. CDR3 amino acids: CASREVAGGELFF. CDR3 coding DNA: TGTGCCAGCAGAGAGGTAGCTGGCGGGGAGCTGTTTTTT. The whole variable domain, remainder taken from reference TRBV7-3 and TRBJ2-2, is GAGVSQTPSNKVTEKGKYVELRCDPISGHTALYWYRQSLGQGPEFLIYFQGTGAADDSGLPNDRFFAVRPEGSVSTLKIQRTERGDSAVYLCASREVAGGELFFGEGSRLTVL.

The chain uses TRBV19 and TRBJ2-2; 12 bases are shared with TRBD2. J was trimmed by 4 bases and V by 5 bases; bases with no gene match: 5. The CDR3 is 16 residues long. Germline lookup yields CDR1 LNHDA and CDR2 SQIVND (reference sequence). CDR3 coding DNA: TGTGCCAGTAGTCCACTAGCGGGAGGCCTCACCGGGGAGCTGTTTTTT. This translates into CASSPLAGGLTGELFF.

The chain uses TRBV5-6 and TRBJ2-2; no reliable D call. V was trimmed by 3 bases and J by 2 bases, leaving 8 bases between them. The CDR3 consists of 14 residues. From germline, CDR1 is SGHDT and CDR2 YYEEEE. CDR3 coding DNA: TGTGCCAGCAGCTCAAAAACAAACACCGGGGAGCTGTTTTTT. Translated, it gives CASSSKTNTGELFF.

Written as DNA, the CDR3 is TGTGCCAGTAGTCTAAACAGGGGCCGTGAAGCTTTCTTT. It translates to CASSLNRGREAFF. The chain employs TRBV19 and TRBJ1-1; 7 bases align to TRBD1. V was pared by 5 bases and J by 7 bases, with 7 bases of the junction left unmatched. The germline V gene encodes CDR1 LNHDA and CDR2 SQIVND (reference sequence). There are 13 residues in the CDR3.

The chain recombines TRBV7-8 with TRBJ2-5, with 7 nucleotides matching TRBD2. Germline V lookup: CDR1 SGHVS, CDR2 FQNEAQ. The ends lost 5 bases at V and 3 bases at J; junction bases unmatched: 15. The CDR3 runs 17 residues. The CDR3 loop reads CASSPPGGRAGKETQYF. The CDR3 DNA reads TGTGCCAGCAGCCCACCCGGGGGGAGGGCGGGCAAAGAGACCCAGTACTTC.

V and J are TRBV29-1 and TRBJ1-1, with 8 bases lining up with TRBD1. The CDR3 extends over 15 amino acids. CDR1 is SQVTM and CDR2 is ANQGSEA in the germline V gene. V shed 1 base, J shed 2 bases, and the junction held 6 bases outside the gene matches. The CDR3 bases are TGCAGCGTTGAAGGAAGGACAGGGCGAAACACTGAAGCTTTCTTT. Protein sequence: CSVEGRTGRNTEAFF.

The V and J genes are TRBV7-2 and TRBJ2-2; D is perhaps TRBD2 (5 bases). The germline V gene has CDR1 SGHTA and CDR2 FQGNSA. Trimming cost V 1 base and J 0 bases, with 9 bases left between them. The length of the CDR3 is 16 residues. The CDR3, as DNA: TGTGCCAGCAGCTTAGTCGGCGGGTCGAACACCGGGGAGCTGTTTTTT. Its protein product is CASSLVGGSNTGELFF.

There are a few counts of this clone. This rearrangement joins TRBV10-3 to TRBJ1-4; TRBD1 is a possible D gene (5 bases). V gave up 10 bases and J gave up 5 bases, with 11 bases separating them. Germline CDR1 and CDR2: ENHRY and SYGVKD. The CDR3 totals 12 residues. For the CDR3, the DNA is TGTGCCACTGGGGGAGGGAATGAAAAACTGTTTTTT. Translating it yields CATGGGNEKLFF.

This chain connects TRBV19 to TRBJ2-1; D is uncertain. Germline V gives CDR1 LNHDA, CDR2 SQIVND (reference sequence). The V gene lost 1 base and the J gene lost 5 bases, with 9 bases spanning the gap. The CDR3 length is 14 residues. The CDR3, as DNA: TGTGCCAGTAGTATAGGTCCCGGAAACAATGAGCAGTTCTTC. The encoded protein is CASSIGPGNNEQFF.

The rearrangement joins TRBV5-6 to TRBJ1-4; a weak D match, TRBD1 (5 bases). CDR1 is SGHDT, CDR2 YYEEEE, per germline. The V and J ends lost 4 bases and 7 bases respectively, with 11 bases between them. The CDR3 has 13 residues. The CDR3 DNA reads TGTGCCAGCAGCCGGGGGAGGAGTGAAAAACTGTTTTTT. Its protein is CASSRGRSEKLFF.

V and J are TRBV11-2 and TRBJ2-7; 11 nucleotides line up with TRBD2. Germline V CDR1 and CDR2: SGHAT, FQNNGV. V lost 1 base, J lost 3 bases, and 2 bases stayed unmatched. This CDR3 has 15 residues. The CDR3 DNA sequence: TGTGCCAGCAGCTTAGGGCTAGCGGGAGGCTACGAGCAGTACTTC. This encodes CASSLGLAGGYEQYF.

V is TRBV14 and J is TRBJ2-5, with 9 bases aligning to TRBD2. Germline CDR1 reads SGHDN; CDR2 reads FVKESK. The CDR3 covers 17 residues. The V gene end was trimmed by 1 base and the J gene end by 1 base; junction bases not matched to a gene: 7. The DNA of the CDR3 is TGTGCCAGCAGCCAAGGGGGGCTAGCGGGGTTCCAAGAGACCCAGTACTTC. Its translation: CASSQGGLAGFQETQYF.

The CDR3 bases are TGTGCCAGCAGACCTCAGGACACTATCAACACTGAAGCTTTCTTT. Amino acid sequence: CASRPQDTINTEAFF. The genes are TRBV6-1 and TRBJ1-1, with D possibly matching TRBD1 (5 bases). This CDR3 region has 15 residues. The V gene's germline CDR1 is MNHNS and CDR2 SASEGT. The ends were cut back, 6 bases at V and 2 bases at J, with 16 bases in the middle.

The V gene is TRBV29-1, the J gene TRBJ1-4, with D hard to call. Germline V gene data show CDR1 as SQVTM and CDR2 as ANQGSEA. This CDR3 is 12 amino acids long. Between the trimmed V and J ends, which lost 3 bases and 8 bases, there was a span of 10 bases. Here the CDR3 DNA reads TGCAGCGTTGACGAGGGTATAGAAAAACTGTTTTTT. This codes for CSVDEGIEKLFF.

This clone appeared once. This chain joins TRBV19 and TRBJ2-7; no clear D. The germline V and J ends were trimmed by 0 bases and 9 bases, with 12 bases remaining between them. Germline CDR1 reads LNHDA; CDR2 reads SQIVND (reference sequence). The CDR3 runs to 13 residues. This CDR3 reads CASSIEGFSWQYF. The CDR3 DNA reads as TGTGCCAGTAGTATAGAGGGGTTTTCATGGCAGTACTTC.

The gene calls are TRBV5-1 and TRBJ2-1; possibly TRBD2 for D (5 bases). V was shortened by 0 bases and J by 8 bases, with 15 bases between the two germline ends. The CDR3 length is 15 residues. Germline loops: CDR1 SGHRS, CDR2 YFSETQ. The CDR3 here is CASSLVGASAYEQFF. CDR3 in DNA: TGCGCCAGCAGCTTGGTGGGAGCGTCGGCATATGAGCAGTTCTTC. The full variable domain, in which reference TRBV5-1 and TRBJ2-1 provide the parts outside the CDR3, is KAGVTQTPRYLIKTRGQQVTLSCSPISGHRSVSWYQQTPGQGLQFLFEYFSETQRNKGNFPGRFSGRQFSNSRSEMNVSTLELGDSALYLCASSLVGASAYEQFFGPGTRLTVL.

In this sample, this clone turned up once. The chain carries TRBV29-1 and TRBJ1-1; D is possibly TRBD1 (6 bases). Germline values: CDR1 SQVTM, CDR2 ANQGSEA. There are 12 residues in the CDR3. V was pared by 7 bases and J by 7 bases, with 16 bases between. The CDR3, as DNA: TGCAGCGGACAACAGGGCGTCGGTGAAGCTTTCTTT. Its translation: CSGQQGVGEAFF.

This rearrangement joins TRBV10-3 to TRBJ2-7, with D unresolved. Germline-derived CDR1 and CDR2 are ENHRY and SYGVKD. V gave up 0 bases and J gave up 0 bases, with 9 bases separating them. This CDR3 spans 15 amino acids. CDR3 protein: CAISESLVSSYEQYF. DNA of the CDR3: TGTGCCATCAGTGAGTCTCTAGTGAGCTCCTACGAGCAGTACTTC.

In DNA, the CDR3 is TGCGCCAGCAGCTTTGATTCAGATCTAAGTGGGGCCAACGTCCTGACTTTC. This translates into CASSFDSDLSGANVLTF. The V and J genes are TRBV5-1 and TRBJ2-6; D not resolved. Germline CDR1 and CDR2: SGHRS and YFSETQ. The CDR3 has 17 residues. Trimming removed 2 bases from V and 3 bases from J, with 15 bases in between.

The genes are TRBV9 and TRBJ2-1; D possibly uses TRBD1 or TRBD2 (5 bases each). The CDR3 contains 16 residues. Germline V gene data show CDR1 as SGDLS and CDR2 as YYNGEE. Trimming took 3 bases from V and 7 from J, leaving 20 bases between them. CDR3 DNA: TGTGCCAGCAGCGCACCGGGACCACCGACGTTGAATGAGCAGTTCTTC. Translation: CASSAPGPPTLNEQFF.

The rearrangement uses TRBV5-6 and TRBJ2-3; possibly TRBD2 for D (6 bases). Germline loops: CDR1 SGHDT, CDR2 YYEEEE. The CDR3 extends over 14 amino acids. V was pared by 4 bases and J by 0 bases, with 9 bases between. The chain's CDR3 is CASSTGTSTDTQYF. The CDR3, as DNA: TGTGCCAGCAGCACCGGGACTAGCACAGATACGCAGTATTTT.

This chain joins TRBV18 and TRBJ1-5; maybe TRBD1 (5 bases). CDR1 and CDR2 (germline): KGHSH, LQKENI. V shed 5 bases and J shed 7 bases, with 9 bases lying between them. The CDR3 is made up of 12 amino acids. The CDR3 nucleotides read TGTGCCAGCTCAGGGGGGTTACAGCCCCAGCATTTT. Its translation is CASSGGLQPQHF.